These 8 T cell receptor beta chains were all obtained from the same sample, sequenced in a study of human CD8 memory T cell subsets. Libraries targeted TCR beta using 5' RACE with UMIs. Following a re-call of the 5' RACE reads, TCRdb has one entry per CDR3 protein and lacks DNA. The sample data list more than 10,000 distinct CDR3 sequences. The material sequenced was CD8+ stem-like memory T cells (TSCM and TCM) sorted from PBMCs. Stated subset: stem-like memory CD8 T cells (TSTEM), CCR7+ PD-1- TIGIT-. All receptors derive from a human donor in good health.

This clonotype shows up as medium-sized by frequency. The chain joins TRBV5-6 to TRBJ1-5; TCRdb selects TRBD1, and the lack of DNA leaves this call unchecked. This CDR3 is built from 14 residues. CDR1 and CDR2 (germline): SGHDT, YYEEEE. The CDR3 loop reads CASSFRVGNQPQHF.

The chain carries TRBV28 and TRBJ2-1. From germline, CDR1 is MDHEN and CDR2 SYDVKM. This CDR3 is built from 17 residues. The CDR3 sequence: CASTNLLSSERVNEQFF.

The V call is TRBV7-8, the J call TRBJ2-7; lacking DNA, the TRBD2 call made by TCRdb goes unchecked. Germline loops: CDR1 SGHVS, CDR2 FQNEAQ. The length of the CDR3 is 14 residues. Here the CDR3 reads CASSLWAPRYEQYF.

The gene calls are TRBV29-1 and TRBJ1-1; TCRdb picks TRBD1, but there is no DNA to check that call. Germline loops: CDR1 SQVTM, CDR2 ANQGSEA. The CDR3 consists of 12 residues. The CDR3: CSGGQGPTEAFF.

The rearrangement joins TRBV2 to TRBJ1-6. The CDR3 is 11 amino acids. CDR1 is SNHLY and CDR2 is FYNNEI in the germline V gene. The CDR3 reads CASSLGSPLHF.

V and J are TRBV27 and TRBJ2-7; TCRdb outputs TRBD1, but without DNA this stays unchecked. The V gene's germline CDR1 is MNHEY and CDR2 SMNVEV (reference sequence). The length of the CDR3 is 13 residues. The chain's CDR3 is CAVSGAASYEQYF.

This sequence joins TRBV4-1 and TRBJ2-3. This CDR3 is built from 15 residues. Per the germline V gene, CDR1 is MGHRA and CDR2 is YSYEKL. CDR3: CASSQEDLDADTQYF.

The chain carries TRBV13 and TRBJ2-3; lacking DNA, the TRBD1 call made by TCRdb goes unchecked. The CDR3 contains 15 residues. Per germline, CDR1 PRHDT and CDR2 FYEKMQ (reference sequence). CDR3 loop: CASSPSDGGPDTQYF.